These 21 T cell receptor beta chains were sequenced from one sample in a study of T cell repertoires in cytomegalovirus infection. These TCRs' antigens remain unknown. From the reads, TCRdb called clonotypes with MiXCR, one entry per CDR3 protein. The sample shows over 250,000 distinct CDR3 sequences, about 20% of them seen only once. The sequencing used cultured PBMCs, collected from culture after CMV antigen stimulation. The receptors originated from a human donor in good health (CMV status not recorded). Some clones in this sample may be carry-over from other donors' samples.

This clonotype was counted many times. The CDR3 here is CASSFDAGGLGEQYF. Written as DNA, the CDR3 is TGTGCCAGCAGCTTCGACGCGGGAGGGTTGGGCGAGCAGTACTTC. The chain uses TRBV7-2 and TRBJ2-7; the match to TRBD2 covers 9 bases. Trimming took 3 bases from V and 6 from J; bases not matched to a gene: 9. The CDR3 length is 15 residues. Germline V gives CDR1 SGHTA, CDR2 FQGNSA. Combining the CDR3 with reference TRBV7-2 and TRBJ2-7 gives the whole variable domain GAGVSQSPSNKVTEKGKDVELRCDPISGHTALYWYRQSLGQGLEFLIYFQGNSAPDKSGLPSDRFSAERTGGSVSTLTIQRTQQEDSAVYLCASSFDAGGLGEQYFGPGTRLTVT.

This clonotype was observed a handful of times. V gene TRBV4-2 combines with J gene TRBJ2-3; perhaps TRBD2 as D (5 bases). This CDR3 is 18 amino acids long. Trimming cost V 0 bases and J 3 bases, with 19 bases left between them. Germline V gives CDR1 LGHNA, CDR2 YNFKEQ. The CDR3 spells CASSQDPSWARQTDTQYF. The CDR3 DNA reads TGTGCCAGCAGCCAAGATCCTAGCTGGGCACGTCAGACAGATACGCAGTATTTT.

The chain links TRBV10-3 to TRBJ2-2, with D perhaps TRBD2 (5 bases). CDR3 length: 13 amino acids. Trimming shortened V by 11 bases and J by 5 bases, and 15 bases separated the two germline ends. Germline V lookup: CDR1 ENHRY, CDR2 SYGVKD. DNA of the CDR3: TGTGCCGTTACACTAGGAAGGACCGGGGAGCTGTTTTTT. Amino acids: CAVTLGRTGELFF.

This clonotype was seen a few times. The J gene is TRBJ2-1, the V gene TRBV6-2 or TRBV6-3; D gene unclear. The germline CDR1 and CDR2 sequences are MNHEY and SVGEGT. Trimming took 2 bases from V and 10 from J, leaving 6 bases between them. The CDR3 contains 11 residues. The CDR3 is CASSYPQEQFF. CDR3 nucleotides: TGTGCCAGCAGTTACCCTCAGGAGCAGTTCTTC.

There are many counts of this clonotype. This chain connects TRBV15 to TRBJ2-7; D might be TRBD1 or TRBD2, each matching 5 bases. With 4 bases removed from V and 6 bases from J, the gap between germline ends came to 13 bases. In germline, CDR1 is LNHNV, CDR2 YYDKDF (reference sequence). CDR3 size: 13 residues. CDR3 nucleotides: TGTGCCACCAGCACCCCGCCGAGGGGCGAGCAGTACTTC. This codes for CATSTPPRGEQYF.

CDR3: CASRSGGGNQPQHF. In nucleotides, the CDR3 is TGTGCCAGCAGGAGCGGGGGAGGCAATCAGCCCCAGCATTTT. This chain joins TRBV6-1 and TRBJ1-5, with D maybe TRBD1 (5 bases). The germline gives CDR1 MNHNS, CDR2 SASEGT. This CDR3 is built from 14 residues. V gave up 6 bases and J gave up 2 bases, with 11 bases separating them.

This clonotype came up many times. This chain uses TRBV7-2 with TRBJ2-5; a weak D match, TRBD2 (6 bases). Trimming shortened V by 1 base and J by 9 bases, and 18 bases separated the two germline ends. CDR1 and CDR2 (germline): SGHTA, FQGNSA. The CDR3 is made up of 15 amino acids. In nucleotides, the CDR3 is TGTGCCAGCAGCTTAGATCCTGCGGCGCGGAGGGCCCAGTACTTC. Protein product: CASSLDPAARRAQYF.

In this sample, this clonotype turned up a few times. The rearrangement links TRBV7-6 to TRBJ2-5; 7 bases map to TRBD1. CDR1 is SGHVS and CDR2 is FNYEAQ in the germline V gene. CDR3 size: 17 residues. Trimming cost V 5 bases and J 0 bases; bases outside gene matches: 12. DNA for the CDR3: TGTGCCAGCAGCCCAGTCCGGACAGGAATTAACCAAGAGACCCAGTACTTC. This gives the protein CASSPVRTGINQETQYF.

The rearrangement links TRBV25-1 to TRBJ2-4; 7 positions match TRBD2. This CDR3 has 13 residues. In germline, CDR1 is MGHDK, CDR2 SYGVNS. V was pared by 2 bases and J by 6 bases, with 1 base of the junction left unmatched. Written as DNA, the CDR3 is TGTGCCAGCAGTGAAGGCGGGAGAAACATTCAGTACTTC. Translated, it gives CASSEGGRNIQYF.

The genes are TRBV2 and TRBJ2-1, with D perhaps matching TRBD2 (6 bases). V dropped 2 bases and J dropped 4 bases, with 6 bases sitting between them. This CDR3 has 13 amino acids. Germline V gene sequence: CDR1 SNHLY, CDR2 FYNNEI. The DNA for the CDR3 is TGTGCCAGCAGTGAACTAGCGTACAATGAGCAGTTCTTC. Encoded protein: CASSELAYNEQFF.

Points on this clonotype: One junction end disagrees with the germline gene, perhaps due to a read error. The chain has TRBV7-2 and TRBJ2-3; 8 bases are shared with TRBD2. The CDR3 is 14 amino acids. Germline CDR1 is SGHTA and CDR2 is FQGNSA. Here the CDR3 reads CASSIASSREAKYF. CDR3 DNA sequence: TGTGCCAGCAGCATAGCGTCATCGCGGGAGGCGAAGTATTTT.

This clonotype showed up just a few times. The rearrangement uses TRBV11-3 and TRBJ2-1, with D perhaps TRBD2 (5 bases). Trimming removed 3 bases at V and 0 bases at J, with 12 bases between. CDR1 and CDR2 from the germline V gene are SGHNT and YENEEA. The CDR3 sequence is 16 residues long. DNA of the CDR3: TGTGCCAGCAGCTTCCTAAGCGGCCCCTCCTACAATGAGCAGTTCTTC. Its translation is CASSFLSGPSYNEQFF.

Only a few counts were recorded for this clonotype. This rearrangement joins TRBV12-5 to TRBJ2-1, with a weak D call TRBD1 (6 bases). Germline values: CDR1 LGHNT, CDR2 FRNRAP. The CDR3 totals 14 residues. V was clipped by 4 bases and J by 4 bases, with 11 bases between them. The CDR3 loop reads CASGSGQSYNEQFF. CDR3 bases: TGTGCTAGTGGTTCCGGACAGAGTTACAATGAGCAGTTCTTC.

The chain carries TRBV6-6 and TRBJ2-7, with TRBD2 matching over 11 bases. Germline-derived CDR1 and CDR2 are MNHNY and SVGAGI (reference sequence). CDR3 size: 18 residues. V shed 6 bases and J 3 bases; nucleotides not matched to a gene: 16. DNA of the CDR3: TGTGCCAGCAGCCAAAACCCCACCGGGACTAGCGGATTCTACGAGCAGTACTTC. It encodes CASSQNPTGTSGFYEQYF.

This clonotype was seen ten or more times. The V and J genes are TRBV7-6 and TRBJ2-2; D call uncertain. The CDR3 is 18 residues long. CDR1 is SGHVS, CDR2 FNYEAQ, per germline. Trimming removed 0 bases from V and 1 base from J, with 15 bases in between. CDR3 in amino acids: CASSLANIFFWNTGELFF. The CDR3 DNA sequence: TGTGCCAGCAGCTTAGCCAACATCTTCTTCTGGAACACCGGGGAGCTGTTTTTT.

The V call is TRBV7-2, the J call TRBJ2-2, with unresolved D. V shed 1 base and J shed 7 bases, with 19 bases lying between them. The germline V gene encodes CDR1 SGHTA and CDR2 FQGNSA. This CDR3 region has 17 residues. The CDR3 loop is CASSLDSYRVWIGELFF. The CDR3 DNA sequence: TGTGCCAGCAGCTTAGACAGCTACCGCGTATGGATCGGGGAGCTGTTTTTT.

In this sample, this clonotype turned up a few times. The chain recombines TRBV12-3 or TRBV12-4 with TRBJ1-1; 7 bases agree with TRBD1. V lost 6 bases to trimming and J lost 4 bases; unmatched junction nucleotides: 5. The CDR3 is made up of 13 amino acids. CDR3 DNA sequence: TGTGCCAGCAGCGGGACAGCTCTCACTGAAGCTTTCTTT. Translating gives CASSGTALTEAFF.

A few counts support this clonotype. This chain links TRBV12-3 or TRBV12-4 with TRBJ2-7; the D gene is possibly TRBD2 (5 bases). Trimming removed 5 bases from V and 2 bases from J, with 10 bases in between. CDR3 length: 13 amino acids. CDR3 loop: CASSRTSTYEQYF. CDR3 DNA: TGTGCCAGCAGTCGGACTTCTACCTACGAGCAGTACTTC.

The CDR3 DNA follows: TGTGCCAGCTCAGCCAGGACAGGTGTCATGAACACTGAAGCTTTCTTT. Its translation: CASSARTGVMNTEAFF. V is TRBV18 and J is TRBJ1-1; 7 nucleotides agree with TRBD1. CDR1 is KGHSH and CDR2 is LQKENI in the germline V gene. With V trimmed by 5 bases and J by 0 bases, 9 bases remained unmatched. The CDR3 consists of 16 residues.

This clonotype was found a few times. The chain combines TRBV4-3 with TRBJ2-3; D possibly matches TRBD1 or TRBD2 (6 bases each). Germline CDR1 reads LGHNA; CDR2 reads YSLEER. The CDR3 runs to 15 residues. V lost 0 bases and J 4 bases, leaving 11 bases between the germline ends. The CDR3 region has the DNA TGCGCCAGCAGCCAAGATTGGGGGGCCGCAGATACGCAGTATTTT. As protein: CASSQDWGAADTQYF.

Here the CDR3 DNA reads TGTGCCAGCAGCTTATTCGGACCGGACTCCTACGAGCAGTACTTC. Encoded protein: CASSLFGPDSYEQYF. The chain links TRBV7-2 to TRBJ2-7; D is unresolved. The V gene lost 2 bases and the J gene lost 0 bases, with 11 bases spanning the gap. The CDR3 runs to 15 residues. Germline CDR1 and CDR2: SGHTA and FQGNSA.